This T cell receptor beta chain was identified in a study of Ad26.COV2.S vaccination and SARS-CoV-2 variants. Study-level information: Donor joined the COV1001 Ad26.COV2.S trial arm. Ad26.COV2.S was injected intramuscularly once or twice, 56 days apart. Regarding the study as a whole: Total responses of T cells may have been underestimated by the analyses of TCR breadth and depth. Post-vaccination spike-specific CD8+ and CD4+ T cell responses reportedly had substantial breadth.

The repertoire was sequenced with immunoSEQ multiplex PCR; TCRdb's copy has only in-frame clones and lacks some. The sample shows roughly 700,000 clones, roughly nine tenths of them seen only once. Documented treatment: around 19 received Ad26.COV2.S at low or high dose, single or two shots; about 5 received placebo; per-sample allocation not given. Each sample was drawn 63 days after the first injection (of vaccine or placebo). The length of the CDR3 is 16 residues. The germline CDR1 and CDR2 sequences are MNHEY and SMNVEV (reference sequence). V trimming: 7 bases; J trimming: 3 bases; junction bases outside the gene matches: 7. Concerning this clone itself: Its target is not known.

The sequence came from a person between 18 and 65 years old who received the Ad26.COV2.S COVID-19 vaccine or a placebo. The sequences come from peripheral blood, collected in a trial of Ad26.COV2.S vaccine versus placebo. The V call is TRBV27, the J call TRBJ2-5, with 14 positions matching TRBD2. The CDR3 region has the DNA TGTGCCAGCACCTCGGGACTAGCGGGAGATGAAGAGACCCAGTACTTC. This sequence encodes CASTSGLAGDEETQYF.